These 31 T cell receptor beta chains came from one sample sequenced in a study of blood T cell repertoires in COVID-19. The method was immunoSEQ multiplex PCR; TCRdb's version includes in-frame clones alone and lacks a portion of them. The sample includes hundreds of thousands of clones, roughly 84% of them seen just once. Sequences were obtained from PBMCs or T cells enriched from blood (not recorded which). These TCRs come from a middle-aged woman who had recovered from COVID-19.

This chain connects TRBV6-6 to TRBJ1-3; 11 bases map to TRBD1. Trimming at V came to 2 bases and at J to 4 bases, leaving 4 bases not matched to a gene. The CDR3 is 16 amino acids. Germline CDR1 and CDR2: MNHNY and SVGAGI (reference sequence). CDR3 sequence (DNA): TGTGCCAGCAGTTACGGACAGGGGGCTGCAGGAAACACCATATATTTT. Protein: CASSYGQGAAGNTIYF.

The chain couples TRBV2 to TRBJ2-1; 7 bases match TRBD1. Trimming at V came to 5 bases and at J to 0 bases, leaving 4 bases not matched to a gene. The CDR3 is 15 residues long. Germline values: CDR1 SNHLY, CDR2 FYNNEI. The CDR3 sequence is CASSPYRGSYNEQFF. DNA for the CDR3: TGTGCCAGCAGTCCGTACAGGGGCTCCTACAATGAGCAGTTCTTC.

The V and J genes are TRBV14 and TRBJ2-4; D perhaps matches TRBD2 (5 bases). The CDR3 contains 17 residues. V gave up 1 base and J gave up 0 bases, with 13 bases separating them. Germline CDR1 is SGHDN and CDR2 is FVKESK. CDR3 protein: CASSQAQAGRAKNIQYF. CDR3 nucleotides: TGTGCCAGCAGCCAAGCCCAGGCGGGTCGAGCCAAAAACATTCAGTACTTC.

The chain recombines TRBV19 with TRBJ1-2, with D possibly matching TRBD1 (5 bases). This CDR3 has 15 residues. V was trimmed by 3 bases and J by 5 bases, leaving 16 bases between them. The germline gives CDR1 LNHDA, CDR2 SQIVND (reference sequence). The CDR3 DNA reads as TGTGCCAGTAGTATCGGTTGGGGGGGTTTTTATGGCTACACCTTC. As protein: CASSIGWGGFYGYTF.

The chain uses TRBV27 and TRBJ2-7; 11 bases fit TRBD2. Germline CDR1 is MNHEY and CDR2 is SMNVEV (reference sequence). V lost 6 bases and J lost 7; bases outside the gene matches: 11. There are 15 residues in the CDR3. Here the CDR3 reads CASRLRTSGSREQYF. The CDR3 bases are TGTGCCAGCAGACTCCGGACTAGCGGGTCGCGGGAGCAGTACTTC.

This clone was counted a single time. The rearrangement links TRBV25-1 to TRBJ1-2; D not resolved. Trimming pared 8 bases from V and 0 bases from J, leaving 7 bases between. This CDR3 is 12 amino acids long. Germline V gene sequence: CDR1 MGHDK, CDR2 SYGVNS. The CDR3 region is CASLTANYGYTF. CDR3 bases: TGTGCCAGCCTCACGGCTAACTATGGCTACACCTTC.

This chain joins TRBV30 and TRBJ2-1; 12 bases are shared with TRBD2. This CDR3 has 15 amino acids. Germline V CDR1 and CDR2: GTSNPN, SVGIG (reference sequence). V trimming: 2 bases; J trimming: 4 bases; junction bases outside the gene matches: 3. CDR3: CAWSFGTSGYNEQFF. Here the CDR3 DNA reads TGTGCCTGGAGTTTCGGGACTAGCGGGTACAATGAGCAGTTCTTC.

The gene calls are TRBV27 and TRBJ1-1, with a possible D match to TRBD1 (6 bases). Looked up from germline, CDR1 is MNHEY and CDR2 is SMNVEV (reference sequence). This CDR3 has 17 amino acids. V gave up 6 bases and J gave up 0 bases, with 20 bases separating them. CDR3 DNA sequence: TGTGCCAGCAGGCCGCTTGGGGGGGCTAGAATGAACACTGAAGCTTTCTTT. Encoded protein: CASRPLGGARMNTEAFF.

In DNA, the CDR3 is TGCGCCAGCAGCCCGGGGACAGGGACCACTGAAGCTTTCTTT. Its protein is CASSPGTGTTEAFF. V is TRBV5-1 and J is TRBJ1-1, with TRBD1 matching 9 bases. Germline CDR1 and CDR2: SGHRS and YFSETQ. The CDR3 runs 14 residues. V was pared by 4 bases and J by 4 bases, with 5 bases of the junction left unmatched.

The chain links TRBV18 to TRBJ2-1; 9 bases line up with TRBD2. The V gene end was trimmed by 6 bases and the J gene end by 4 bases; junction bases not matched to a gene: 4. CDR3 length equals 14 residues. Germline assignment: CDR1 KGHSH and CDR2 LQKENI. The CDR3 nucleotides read TGTGCCAGCTCTCAGGGACTAGCATACAATGAGCAGTTCTTC. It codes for CASSQGLAYNEQFF.

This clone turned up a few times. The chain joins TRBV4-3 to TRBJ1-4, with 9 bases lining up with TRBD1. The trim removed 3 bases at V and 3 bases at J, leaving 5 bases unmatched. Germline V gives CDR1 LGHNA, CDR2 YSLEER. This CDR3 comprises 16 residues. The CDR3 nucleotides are TGCGCCAGCAGCCACTACAGGGGGCCGGCTAATGAAAAACTGTTTTTT. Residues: CASSHYRGPANEKLFF.

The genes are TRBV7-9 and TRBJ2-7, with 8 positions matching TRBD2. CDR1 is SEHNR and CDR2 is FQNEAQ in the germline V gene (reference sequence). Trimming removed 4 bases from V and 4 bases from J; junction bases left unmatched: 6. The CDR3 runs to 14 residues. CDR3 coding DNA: TGTGCCAGCAGCTATAGCGGGAACAGATACGAGCAGTACTTC. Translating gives CASSYSGNRYEQYF.

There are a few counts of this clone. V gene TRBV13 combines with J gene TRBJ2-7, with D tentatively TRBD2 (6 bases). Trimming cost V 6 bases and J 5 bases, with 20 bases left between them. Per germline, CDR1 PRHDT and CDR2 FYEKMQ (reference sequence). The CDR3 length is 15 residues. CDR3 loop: CASSSLRGPPNEQYF. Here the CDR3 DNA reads TGTGCCAGCAGTTCTCTGCGGGGACCCCCCAACGAGCAGTACTTC.

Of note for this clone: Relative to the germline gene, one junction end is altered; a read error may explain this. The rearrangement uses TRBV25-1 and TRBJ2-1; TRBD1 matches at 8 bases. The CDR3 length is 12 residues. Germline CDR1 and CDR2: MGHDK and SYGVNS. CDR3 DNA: TGTGCCAGTAGTGACAGGGGCAATGAGCAGTTCTTC. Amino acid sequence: CASSDRGNEQFF. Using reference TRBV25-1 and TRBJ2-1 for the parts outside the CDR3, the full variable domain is EADIYQTPRYLVIGTGKKITLECSQTMGHDKMYWYQQDPGMELHLIHYSYGVNSTEKGDLSSESTVSRIRTEHFPLTLESARPSHTSQYLCASSDRGNEQFFGPGTRLTVL.

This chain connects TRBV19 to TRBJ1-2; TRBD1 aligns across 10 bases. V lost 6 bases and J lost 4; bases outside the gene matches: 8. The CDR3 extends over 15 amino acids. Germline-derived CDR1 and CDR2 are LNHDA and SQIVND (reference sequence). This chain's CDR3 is CASSKGQGSFYGYTF. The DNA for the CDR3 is TGTGCCAGTAGCAAGGGACAGGGGAGTTTCTATGGCTACACCTTC.

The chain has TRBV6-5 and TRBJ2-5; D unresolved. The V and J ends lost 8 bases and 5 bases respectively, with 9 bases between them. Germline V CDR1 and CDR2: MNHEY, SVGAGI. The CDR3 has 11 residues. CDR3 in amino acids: CASGGWETQYF. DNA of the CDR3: TGTGCCAGCGGCGGTTGGGAGACCCAGTACTTC.

The CDR3 is CASSIGGNRGGNTGELFF. The DNA of the CDR3 is TGTGCCAGCAGTATCGGTGGCAACAGGGGGGGTAACACCGGGGAGCTGTTTTTT. The V gene is TRBV28, the J gene TRBJ2-2, with D perhaps matching TRBD1 (8 bases). V lost 5 bases and J lost 2, with 21 bases in between. The CDR3 consists of 18 residues. Germline-derived CDR1 and CDR2 are MDHEN and SYDVKM.

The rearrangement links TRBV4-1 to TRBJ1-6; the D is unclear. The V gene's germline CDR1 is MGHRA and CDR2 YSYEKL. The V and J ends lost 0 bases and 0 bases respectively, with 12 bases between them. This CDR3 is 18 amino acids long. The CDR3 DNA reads TGCGCCAGCAGCCAAGATCTCGGCGGTATCTCCTATAATTCACCCCTCCACTTT. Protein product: CASSQDLGGISYNSPLHF.

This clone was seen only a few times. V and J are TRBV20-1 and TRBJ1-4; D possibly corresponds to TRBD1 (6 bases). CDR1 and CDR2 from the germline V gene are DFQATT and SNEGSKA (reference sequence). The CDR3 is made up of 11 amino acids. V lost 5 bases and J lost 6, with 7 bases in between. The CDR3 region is CSAWTDEKLFF. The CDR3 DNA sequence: TGCAGTGCTTGGACAGATGAAAAACTGTTTTTT.

The CDR3 loop reads CASSQVRGGGYTF. Written as DNA, the CDR3 is TGTGCCAGCAGCCAAGTCCGTGGGGGGGGCTACACCTTC. The chain recombines TRBV14 with TRBJ1-2; D is perhaps TRBD1 (5 bases). The V end was cut by 1 base, the J end by 8 bases, with 11 bases between. Germline values: CDR1 SGHDN, CDR2 FVKESK. The CDR3 runs to 13 residues. Based on the CDR3 plus reference TRBV14 and TRBJ1-2, the full variable domain is EAGVTQFPSHSVIEKGQTVTLRCDPISGHDNLYWYRRVMGKEIKFLLHFVKESKQDESGMPNNRFLAERTGGTYSTLKVQPAELEDSGVYFCASSQVRGGGYTFGSGTRLTVV.

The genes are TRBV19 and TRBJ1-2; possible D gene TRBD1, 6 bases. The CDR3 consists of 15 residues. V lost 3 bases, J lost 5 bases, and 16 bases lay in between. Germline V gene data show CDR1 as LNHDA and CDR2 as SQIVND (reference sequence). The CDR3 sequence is CASSILGASGYGYTF. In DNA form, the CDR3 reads TGTGCCAGTAGTATTTTGGGGGCCTCGGGATATGGCTACACCTTC.

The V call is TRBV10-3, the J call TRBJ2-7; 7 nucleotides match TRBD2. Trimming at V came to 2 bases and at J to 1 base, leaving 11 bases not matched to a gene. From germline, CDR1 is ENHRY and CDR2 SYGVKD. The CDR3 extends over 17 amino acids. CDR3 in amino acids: CAISERGGAGVSYEQYF. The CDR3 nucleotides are TGTGCCATCAGTGAGAGAGGAGGGGCGGGAGTTTCCTACGAGCAGTACTTC.

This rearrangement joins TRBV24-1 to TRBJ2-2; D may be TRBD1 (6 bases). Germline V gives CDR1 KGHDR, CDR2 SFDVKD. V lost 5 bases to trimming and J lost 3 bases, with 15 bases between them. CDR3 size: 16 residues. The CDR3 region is CATSAQGNLDTGELFF. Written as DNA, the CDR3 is TGTGCCACCAGTGCCCAGGGGAATTTGGACACCGGGGAGCTGTTTTTT.

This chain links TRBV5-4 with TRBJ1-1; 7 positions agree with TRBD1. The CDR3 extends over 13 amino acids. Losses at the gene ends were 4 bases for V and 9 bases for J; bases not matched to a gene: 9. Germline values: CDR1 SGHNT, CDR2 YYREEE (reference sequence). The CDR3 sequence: CASSTNRGNQAFF. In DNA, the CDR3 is TGTGCCAGCAGCACTAACAGGGGAAATCAAGCTTTCTTT.

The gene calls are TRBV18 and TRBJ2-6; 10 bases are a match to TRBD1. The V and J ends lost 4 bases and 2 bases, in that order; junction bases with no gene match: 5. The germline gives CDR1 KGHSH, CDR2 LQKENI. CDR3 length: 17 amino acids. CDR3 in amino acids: CASSRGQGRAGANVLTF. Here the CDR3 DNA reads TGTGCCAGCTCACGGGGACAGGGGAGAGCTGGGGCCAACGTCCTGACTTTC.

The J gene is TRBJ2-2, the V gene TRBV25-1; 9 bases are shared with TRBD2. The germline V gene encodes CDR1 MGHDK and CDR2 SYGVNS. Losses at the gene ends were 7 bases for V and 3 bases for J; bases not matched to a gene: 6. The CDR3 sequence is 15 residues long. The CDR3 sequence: CASTPSGADTGELFF. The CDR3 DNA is TGTGCCAGCACCCCTAGCGGGGCTGACACCGGGGAGCTGTTTTTT.

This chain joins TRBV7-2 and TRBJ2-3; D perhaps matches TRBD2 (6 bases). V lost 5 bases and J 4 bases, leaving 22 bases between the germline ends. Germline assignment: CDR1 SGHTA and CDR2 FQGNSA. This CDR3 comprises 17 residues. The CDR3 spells CASSGGLLPGVPDTQYF. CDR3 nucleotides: TGTGCCAGCAGCGGTGGACTTCTTCCGGGGGTCCCAGATACGCAGTATTTT.

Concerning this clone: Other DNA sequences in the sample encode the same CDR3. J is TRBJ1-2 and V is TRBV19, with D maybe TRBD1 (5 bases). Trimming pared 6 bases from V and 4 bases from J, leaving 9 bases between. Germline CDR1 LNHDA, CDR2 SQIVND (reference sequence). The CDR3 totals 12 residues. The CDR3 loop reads CASSPGGYGYTF. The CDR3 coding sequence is TGTGCCAGTAGCCCCGGGGGCTATGGCTACACCTTC.

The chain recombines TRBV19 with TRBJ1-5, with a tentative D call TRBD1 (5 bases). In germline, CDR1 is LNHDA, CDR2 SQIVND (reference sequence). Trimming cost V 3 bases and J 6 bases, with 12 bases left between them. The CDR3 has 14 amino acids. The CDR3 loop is CASSIPGIGQPQHF. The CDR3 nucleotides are TGTGCCAGTAGTATCCCAGGGATCGGTCAGCCCCAGCATTTT.

CDR3 region: CASSRRRGQLDTQYF. CDR3 nucleotide sequence: TGTGCCAGTAGTCGGAGGAGAGGGCAGTTAGATACGCAGTATTTT. The chain joins TRBV19 to TRBJ2-3, with D perhaps TRBD2 (5 bases). This CDR3 region has 15 residues. V shed 5 bases and J shed 5 bases, with 17 bases lying between them. Germline assignment: CDR1 LNHDA and CDR2 SQIVND (reference sequence). The full variable domain, in which reference TRBV19 and TRBJ2-3 provide the parts outside the CDR3, is DGGITQSPKYLFRKEGQNVTLSCEQNLNHDAMYWYRQDPGQGLRLIYYSQIVNDFQKGDIAEGYSVSREKKESFPLTVTSAQKNPTAFYLCASSRRRGQLDTQYFGPGTRLTVL.

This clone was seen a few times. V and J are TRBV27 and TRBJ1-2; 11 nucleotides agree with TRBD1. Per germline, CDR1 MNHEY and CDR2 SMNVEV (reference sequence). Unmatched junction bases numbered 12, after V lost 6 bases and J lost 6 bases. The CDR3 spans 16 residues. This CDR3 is CASSQTRTGGRDGYTF. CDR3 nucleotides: TGTGCCAGCAGCCAGACTAGGACAGGGGGCAGGGATGGCTACACCTTC.